Sequencing of this T cell receptor (beta chain) was carried out in a study of shared clonotypes between healthy human individuals (dated by TCRdb to 2018 to 2021). Background for the entire study: A few men and a couple of women, aged 18 to 49 years, made up the cohort. Per donor, three plates each were used for CD4 naive and CD4 memory, two for CD8 naive, and one for CD8 memory. To estimate repertoire size and how much clonotypes are shared between individuals, the study performed deep sequencing of blood TCR repertoires from a few healthy adults. Libraries were prepared and TCR repertoires were sequenced by different laboratories using diverse techniques, in order to increase sequencing depth and limit assay-specific biases. Per donor, leukapheresis produced somewhere between about 0.94 and 10 billion PBMCs. The research as a whole found: The genetic and exposure-history diversity represented was limited by the small number of donors. Rarefaction of sorted-subset datasets indicated incomplete sequencing despite the large sequencing depth. Sharing across a few donors was observed for about 5% of naive CD4, 3% to 3.5% of naive CD8, 2% to 2.5% of memory CD4, and about 0.38% of memory CD8 clonotypes. Pairwise subsampling indicated that sequencing depth was expected to affect the degree of clonotype sharing among donors. Estimated clonotype richness was generally larger for naive than for memory subsets. Higher generation probabilities were observed for clonotypes shared by all four sorted-subset donors than for non-shared clonotypes. Sampling was limited to blood, and TCR repertoires in tissue likely differ from TCR repertoires in blood.

TCR CDR3 regions were amplified from genomic DNA by multiplex PCR using the deep immunoSEQ assay. For each cell subset, the extracted genomic DNA was distributed evenly across all wells of several immunoSEQ 96-well plates, and each plate served as one replicate. Each replicate PCR for sorted subsets received 150 to 250 ng genomic DNA, equal to roughly 29,000 T cell genomes. Purified libraries were quantified with a Qubit 3.0 fluorometer, sized on a Bioanalyzer 2100, and re-quantified with the KAPA Library Quantification kit. A separate single-read 150-cycle Illumina NextSeq 550 flow cell was used to sequence each immunoSEQ 96-well plate. The published analysis was carried out like this. Because the immunoSEQ output held only junctional sequences and lacked quality scores, the filtering could not match the filtering applied to full-length reads. To assign V/J genes and CDR3, sequences were annotated against IMGT germline references using PyIR, a Python wrapper for IgBLAST v1.9. Any read was removed if the V/J assignment was weak (E-value above 1e-6), the CDR3 was missing, or the read contained stop codons, out-of-frame junctions, or ambiguous translated residues. A V3J clonotype was defined by an identical inferred V gene, J gene, and CDR3 amino acid sequence. Percentage overlap between repertoires was calculated by dividing the number of shared unique clonotypes by the size of the smaller repertoire. Three approaches were used to assess repertoire richness: RTK rarefaction, the Chao1 estimator, and Recon v2.1 estimates of unobserved clonotypes. Generation probabilities were computed with OLGA for all TCRbeta clonotypes obtained by the gDNA method from four donors. TCRdb stores this immuneACCESS table with in-frame sequences only. Part of the clones is absent; in the studies checked, under half of the shortfall reflects unresolved V genes, and no reason is known for the rest. The DNA gave D and trimming, while V, J and clone size come from that table. Present in this sample are more than 1,200,000 clones, approximately 98.5% of which were seen just once. In total, the top ten clones hold 0.36% of the sample.

Comments on this clone: There is no known antigen for this receptor. One base away there is no much larger clone; base qualities are not given.

Donors were healthy HIV-negative adults with no recently reported acute infections or vaccinations. Every donor was a Caucasian adult living in Nashville, Tennessee, USA. CD4+ T cells were enriched by magnetic negative selection; naive cells were then positively selected on CD45RA, and the negative fraction formed the memory subset. Blood was collected by leukapheresis, and PBMCs were isolated by Ficoll-Histopaque density gradient centrifugation and then cryopreserved in liquid nitrogen vapor phase. Purity and quantity of every magnetically sorted T cell population were checked by analytical flow cytometry. Genomic DNA was isolated from each sorted fraction and quantified by UV absorbance on a Nanodrop 2000c. Taken from cysteine to phenylalanine, the CDR3 has 17 residues. Just the 51-base CDR3 DNA is kept, in frame starting at base 1. The trim is 3 bases for V and 2 bases for J, with a gap of 19 bases between the germline ends. The germline V gene specifies KGHSH as CDR1 and LQKENI as CDR2.

The origin of this receptor is a man between 25 and 39 years old in good health. The specimen was naive CD4+ T cells sorted from blood. Explained via the paper, the cell subset or site label denotes: CD45RA+ positively selected. In this chain, TRBV18 is recombined with TRBJ1-2; no confident D gene assignment can be made. DNA sequence: TGTGCCAGCTCACCTCCCGGACGGAACCATTTAAACTATGGCTACACCTTC. It codes for CASSPPGRNHLNYGYTF.